Below are 14 T cell receptor beta chains sequenced from a single sample in a study of blood T cell repertoires in COVID-19. The assay was immunoSEQ multiplex PCR, and TCRdb's table has in-frame clones only and misses some. The sample lists around 260,000 clones, over 75% occurring once. Sequenced: peripheral blood. The source of these receptors is a human donor in a cohort sampled during active COVID-19.

V and J are TRBV2 and TRBJ1-6, with D uncertain. The germline CDR1 and CDR2 sequences are SNHLY and FYNNEI. Trimming left V 2 bases short and J 10 bases short, with 6 bases between. The CDR3 is made up of 12 amino acids. CDR3 in amino acids: CASSETQSPLHF. The CDR3 DNA is TGTGCCAGCAGTGAAACCCAGTCACCCCTCCACTTT.

This clone has a single count. V gene TRBV19 combines with J gene TRBJ2-1; the match to TRBD1 covers 9 bases. J lost 4 bases, V lost 3 bases, and 4 bases had no gene match. The V gene's germline CDR1 is LNHDA and CDR2 SQIVND (reference sequence). This CDR3 is 15 amino acids long. CDR3 coding DNA: TGTGCCAGTAGTATTGGGACAGGGCGTTACAATGAGCAGTTCTTC. Protein sequence: CASSIGTGRYNEQFF. The whole variable domain, remainder taken from reference TRBV19 and TRBJ2-1, is DGGITQSPKYLFRKEGQNVTLSCEQNLNHDAMYWYRQDPGQGLRLIYYSQIVNDFQKGDIAEGYSVSREKKESFPLTVTSAQKNPTAFYLCASSIGTGRYNEQFFGPGTRLTVL.

The V call is TRBV7-8, the J call TRBJ2-7, with TRBD2 as a possible D gene (7 bases). Germline-derived CDR1 and CDR2 are SGHVS and FQNEAQ. The CDR3 loop spans 13 amino acids. The V gene lost 6 bases and the J gene lost 6 bases, with 15 bases spanning the gap. As DNA, the CDR3 is TGTGCCAGCAGGGGGGCTAGCGGCATCGAGCAGTACTTC. Encoded protein: CASRGASGIEQYF.

V is TRBV15 and J is TRBJ2-3, with a possible D match to TRBD2 (6 bases). V was cut by 7 bases and J by 0 bases, with 14 bases left in between. Germline values: CDR1 LNHNV, CDR2 YYDKDF (reference sequence). The CDR3 runs 15 residues. CDR3 DNA sequence: TGTGCCACCACCTCTAGCGTACTAAGCACAGATACGCAGTATTTT. Translation gives CATTSSVLSTDTQYF.

This chain connects TRBV29-1 to TRBJ1-3; D is perhaps TRBD1 (6 bases). Germline CDR1 reads SQVTM; CDR2 reads ANQGSEA. Trimming took off 5 bases at V and 2 bases at J, with 7 bases between the two ends. The length of the CDR3 is 12 residues. CDR3 amino acids: CSVRTAGNTIYF. In DNA, the CDR3 is TGCAGCGTTCGGACAGCTGGAAACACCATATATTTT.

The chain employs TRBV12-3 or TRBV12-4 and TRBJ1-5; 7 nucleotides line up with TRBD1. CDR3 length: 13 amino acids. With 9 bases clipped from V and 7 bases from J, the junction kept 9 bases outside the gene matches. For the CDR3, the DNA is TGTGCCAGTAAACAGGGGTTAGGGCAGCCCCAGCATTTT. Translating it yields CASKQGLGQPQHF.

This rearrangement joins TRBV11-1 to TRBJ2-6; no clear D gene. The CDR3 is 15 amino acids. Trimming removed 5 bases at V and 0 bases at J, with 8 bases between. Per the germline V gene, CDR1 is SGHAT and CDR2 is FQDESV (reference sequence). In DNA form, the CDR3 reads TGTGCCAGCAGCCCACAAATCTCTGGGGCCAACGTCCTGACTTTC. Its translation is CASSPQISGANVLTF.

The chain has TRBV5-1 and TRBJ2-3, with TRBD1 identical over 9 bases. The CDR3 spans 15 residues. Germline V gives CDR1 SGHRS, CDR2 YFSETQ. With V trimmed by 4 bases and J by 4 bases, 7 bases remained unmatched. The CDR3 sequence is CASSPGQGGADTQYF. The DNA of the CDR3 is TGCGCCAGCAGCCCGGGACAGGGTGGCGCAGATACGCAGTATTTT.

V is TRBV28 and J is TRBJ1-2; D not resolved. The CDR3 totals 12 residues. Germline V lookup: CDR1 MDHEN, CDR2 SYDVKM. Between the trimmed V and J ends, which lost 2 bases and 4 bases, there was a span of 5 bases. As DNA, the CDR3 is TGTGCCAGCAGTTTAACCAGCTATGGCTACACCTTC. This encodes CASSLTSYGYTF.

The chain couples TRBV7-2 to TRBJ2-3; 7 bases match TRBD2. With V trimmed by 2 bases and J by 9 bases, 14 bases remained unmatched. Per germline, CDR1 SGHTA and CDR2 FQGNSA. The CDR3 has 16 amino acids. CDR3 coding DNA: TGTGCCAGCAGCTTAACGGGATCCTCCACCGGGGGGACGCAGTATTTT. It translates to CASSLTGSSTGGTQYF.

The chain uses TRBV19 and TRBJ1-5; D gene uncertain. Germline V gene lookup returns CDR1 LNHDA and CDR2 SQIVND (reference sequence). V lost 3 bases, J lost 4 bases, and 7 bases lay in between. The CDR3 covers 13 residues. The CDR3 sequence is CASSIERNQPQHF. CDR3 nucleotides: TGTGCCAGTAGTATTGAGCGGAATCAGCCCCAGCATTTT.

This clone was counted once. This chain uses TRBV2 with TRBJ2-5; TRBD1 aligns across 8 bases. Losses at the gene ends were 7 bases for V and 7 bases for J; bases not matched to a gene: 8. The CDR3 contains 13 residues. Germline lookup yields CDR1 SNHLY and CDR2 FYNNEI. The CDR3 bases are TGTGCCAGCACTACAGGGGGAGGTGGGACCCAGTACTTC. Translated: CASTTGGGGTQYF.

A few counts support this clone. The J gene is TRBJ2-5, the V gene TRBV7-9; 8 bases line up with TRBD1. CDR3 length: 16 residues. The V and J ends lost 5 bases and 2 bases, in that order; junction bases with no gene match: 10. Germline V lookup: CDR1 SEHNR, CDR2 FQNEAQ (reference sequence). CDR3 in DNA: TGTGCCAGCAGCCAAGACAGGGGTCCCTATCAAGAGACCCAGTACTTC. Translating gives CASSQDRGPYQETQYF.

V usage is TRBV29-1 and J usage is TRBJ2-2; 7 bases map to TRBD2. J gave up 6 bases and V 6 bases, and 1 base lay outside the gene matches. The CDR3 loop spans 11 amino acids. The V gene's germline CDR1 is SQVTM and CDR2 ANQGSEA. The CDR3 loop is CSVAGAGELFF. The CDR3 nucleotides are TGCAGCGTGGCGGGAGCCGGGGAGCTGTTTTTT.